This T cell receptor (beta chain) was profiled in a study of blood T cell repertoires in COVID-19. The wider study: The samples span acute and convalescent COVID-19 from the United States, Italy and Spain. The analysed material was cDNA or gDNA that came from T cells, B-cell-depleted T cells, or PBMCs.

Per the study methods: Amplification of reference gene primers was used by the study to estimate nucleated cell counts. The method was immunoSEQ multiplex PCR; TCRdb's version includes in-frame clones alone and lacks a portion of them. D and trimming come from the DNA, and the V and J calls and clone size come from that table. The sample records roughly 240,000 clones, 83% being singletons. The CDR3 extends over 16 amino acids. The V gene end was trimmed by 5 bases and the J gene end by 9 bases; junction bases not matched to a gene: 6. Germline V gene lookup returns CDR1 SGHAT and CDR2 FQNNGV. The chain employs TRBV11-2 and TRBJ2-2, with TRBD2 matching 16 bases. The sequence came from a man between 60 and 70 years old who had recovered from COVID-19. The sample comprised peripheral blood. CDR3 sequence: CASSGGLAGGPRELFF. The CDR3 DNA sequence: TGTGCCAGCAGCGGGGGACTAGCGGGAGGGCCTCGGGAGCTGTTTTTT.